These 25 T cell receptor beta chains share one sample of origin, sequenced in a study of shared clonotypes between healthy human individuals. Assay used: immunoSEQ multiplex PCR; TCRdb lists only in-frame clones, some missing. The repertoire holds approximately 1,000,000 clones, with around 78% as singletons. Sequenced input: memory CD4+ T cells from PBMCs. Subset noted: CD45RA-negative fraction. These receptors came from a man aged 18 to 30 in good health. Some clones in this sample may be carry-over from other donors' samples.

The chain carries TRBV5-4 and TRBJ2-1, with D perhaps TRBD1 or TRBD2 (5 bases each). V lost 7 bases to trimming and J lost 4 bases, with 18 bases between them. This CDR3 is built from 15 residues. Germline CDR1 SGHNT, CDR2 YYREEE (reference sequence). The chain's CDR3 is CASATGGTRYNEQFF. For the CDR3, the DNA is TGTGCCAGCGCCACTGGGGGTACCAGATACAATGAGCAGTTCTTC.

The chain has TRBV5-1 and TRBJ2-1, with TRBD2 matching 13 bases. The CDR3 covers 15 residues. Looked up from germline, CDR1 is SGHRS and CDR2 is YFSETQ. The trim removed 4 bases at V and 10 bases at J, leaving 8 bases unmatched. CDR3 in DNA: TGCGCCAGCAGCACCGGACTAGCGGGAGTGTGGGAGCAGTTCTTC. It codes for CASSTGLAGVWEQFF.

The CDR3: CASSPERGAKAFF. CDR3 nucleotides: TGTGCCAGCAGTCCCGAAAGGGGGGCAAAAGCTTTCTTT. The chain recombines TRBV6-5 with TRBJ1-1; D might be TRBD1 (6 bases). CDR3 length equals 13 residues. Germline V gene lookup returns CDR1 MNHEY and CDR2 SVGAGI. Trimming took off 5 bases at V and 9 bases at J, with 16 bases between the two ends.

This clone was seen a few times. V gene TRBV11-3 combines with J gene TRBJ2-2, with unresolved D. The CDR3 has 14 amino acids. Germline V gives CDR1 SGHNT, CDR2 YENEEA. Trimming removed 1 base from V and 8 bases from J, with 11 bases in between. CDR3 protein: CASSLVGPPGELFF. Here the CDR3 DNA reads TGTGCCAGCAGCTTAGTGGGCCCTCCGGGGGAGCTGTTTTTT.

The chain recombines TRBV19 with TRBJ1-5; 8 bases line up with TRBD1. The CDR3 covers 15 residues. J lost 5 bases, V lost 2 bases, and 5 bases had no gene match. Germline CDR1 is LNHDA and CDR2 is SQIVND (reference sequence). CDR3 sequence: CASSIQQGDYQPQHF. In nucleotides, the CDR3 is TGTGCCAGTAGTATACAACAGGGGGACTATCAGCCCCAGCATTTT. The entire variable domain, with the rest obtained from reference TRBV19 and TRBJ1-5, is as follows: DGGITQSPKYLFRKEGQNVTLSCEQNLNHDAMYWYRQDPGQGLRLIYYSQIVNDFQKGDIAEGYSVSREKKESFPLTVTSAQKNPTAFYLCASSIQQGDYQPQHFGDGTRLSIL.

The rearrangement joins TRBV5-1 to TRBJ2-1; a possible D gene is TRBD2 (7 bases). CDR1 and CDR2 from the germline V gene are SGHRS and YFSETQ. This CDR3 comprises 13 residues. V lost 4 bases and J lost 5, with 10 bases in between. CDR3 in amino acids: CASSGGAHNEQFF. CDR3 sequence (DNA): TGCGCCAGCAGCGGGGGGGCTCACAATGAGCAGTTCTTC.

The chain joins TRBV11-2 to TRBJ1-2, with 7 nucleotides matching TRBD1. Germline V lookup: CDR1 SGHAT, CDR2 FQNNGV. Trimming cost V 2 bases and J 4 bases; bases outside gene matches: 7. CDR3 length: 15 residues. CDR3 sequence reads: CASSLSRDSSYGYTF. The CDR3 nucleotides are TGTGCCAGCAGCTTAAGCCGGGACAGCAGCTATGGCTACACCTTC.

This chain uses TRBV28 with TRBJ1-2, with a tentative D call TRBD1 (5 bases). This CDR3 has 13 residues. With 3 bases removed from V and 6 bases from J, the gap between germline ends came to 11 bases. Germline CDR1 reads MDHEN; CDR2 reads SYDVKM. This chain's CDR3 is CASSLLEGHGYTF. CDR3 in DNA: TGTGCCAGCAGTTTGTTGGAGGGGCATGGCTACACCTTC.

Only one count was recorded for this clone. This sequence joins TRBV28 and TRBJ2-7, with 8 bases identical to TRBD1. The germline gives CDR1 MDHEN, CDR2 SYDVKM. Trimming took 6 bases from V and 5 from J; bases not matched to a gene: 9. The CDR3 loop spans 14 amino acids. CDR3 residues: CASSTTGGSNEQYF. CDR3 nucleotide sequence: TGTGCCAGCAGCACTACAGGGGGTAGCAACGAGCAGTACTTC.

With respect to this clone: The same CDR3 is also encoded by other DNA sequences in this sample. V gene TRBV28 combines with J gene TRBJ1-1; D remains unclear. CDR3 length: 14 amino acids. V lost 6 bases and J lost 0, with 11 bases in between. From germline, CDR1 is MDHEN and CDR2 SYDVKM. CDR3 bases: TGTGCCAGCAGCCCGATGGGTATGAACACTGAAGCTTTCTTT. Protein product: CASSPMGMNTEAFF.

The V call is TRBV5-1, the J call TRBJ2-7, with 7 bases matching TRBD2. Per the germline V gene, CDR1 is SGHRS and CDR2 is YFSETQ. J lost 7 bases, V lost 0 bases, and 4 bases had no gene match. The CDR3 consists of 13 residues. The CDR3 region is CASSLGGGFEQYF. The CDR3 nucleotides are TGCGCCAGCAGCTTGGGCGGGGGTTTTGAGCAGTACTTC.

This clone has a single count. The CDR3 is CASKLDSGNTIYF. The DNA of the CDR3 is TGCGCCAGCAAGCTCGACTCTGGAAACACCATATATTTT. The gene calls are TRBV5-1 and TRBJ1-3; D not resolved. The CDR3 runs to 13 residues. CDR1 and CDR2 (germline): SGHRS, YFSETQ. V dropped 6 bases and J dropped 0 bases, with 7 bases sitting between them.

The chain carries TRBV6-1 and TRBJ2-7; 7 positions agree with TRBD1. Per the germline V gene, CDR1 is MNHNS and CDR2 is SASEGT. The V segment lost 10 bases and the J segment 1 base; nucleotides outside the gene matches: 13. CDR3 length equals 15 residues. CDR3 sequence (DNA): TGTGCCATCCGGCCCCTGGGGGACAGATCCTACGAGCAGTACTTC. Protein product: CAIRPLGDRSYEQYF.

This clone was seen more than once but under ten times. The V gene is TRBV15, the J gene TRBJ2-1, with D possibly TRBD2 on 6 matching bases. The V end lost 0 bases, the J end lost 10 bases, and 10 bases lay between the germline ends. This CDR3 spans 13 amino acids. CDR1 LNHNV and CDR2 YYDKDF come from the germline V gene (reference sequence). In nucleotides, the CDR3 is TGTGCCACCAGCAGAGAACTAGCCAGGGAGCAGTTCTTC. Translating gives CATSRELAREQFF.

This clone was seen only once. V gene TRBV4-1 combines with J gene TRBJ2-2; no firm D call. V lost 7 bases, J lost 4 bases, and 19 bases lay in between. Germline assignment: CDR1 MGHRA and CDR2 YSYEKL. The CDR3 length is 16 residues. The DNA for the CDR3 is TGCGCCAGCACACCCATCGGGCTGCCGGGCACCGGGGAGCTGTTTTTT. Translating gives CASTPIGLPGTGELFF.

The chain joins TRBV5-1 to TRBJ1-1; TRBD1 agrees at 9 bases. CDR3 size: 15 residues. CDR1 and CDR2 from the germline V gene are SGHRS and YFSETQ. After removal of 3 bases from V and 1 base from J, the junction contained 4 bases not matched to a gene. DNA of the CDR3: TGCGCCAGCAGCTATGGACAGGGGAGGAACACTGAAGCTTTCTTT. Translated: CASSYGQGRNTEAFF.

A single count supports this clone. The chain employs TRBV10-3 and TRBJ2-5; 9 nucleotides agree with TRBD1. This CDR3 spans 15 amino acids. Germline CDR1 is ENHRY and CDR2 is SYGVKD. After removal of 10 bases from V and 4 bases from J, the junction contained 13 bases not matched to a gene. The CDR3 sequence is CATVADRGKGETQYF. In DNA, the CDR3 is TGTGCCACAGTAGCGGACAGGGGAAAAGGAGAGACCCAGTACTTC.

The rearrangement joins TRBV28 to TRBJ2-3, with TRBD2 matching 10 bases. CDR3 length: 16 residues. Germline V lookup: CDR1 MDHEN, CDR2 SYDVKM. Unmatched junction bases numbered 8, after V lost 4 bases and J lost 4 bases. CDR3 nucleotide sequence: TGTGCCAGCAGTTCCGGTAGCGGGAGGATCTCAGATACGCAGTATTTT. Residues: CASSSGSGRISDTQYF. The whole variable domain, filled in from reference TRBV28 and TRBJ2-3, reads DVKVTQSSRYLVKRTGEKVFLECVQDMDHENMFWYRQDPGLGLRLIYFSYDVKMKEKGDIPEGYSVSREKKERFSLILESASTNQTSMYLCASSSGSGRISDTQYFGPGTRLTVL.

Notes on this clone: Within the sample, other DNA sequences also encode this same CDR3. This chain links TRBV7-9 with TRBJ2-5; 7 nucleotides line up with TRBD2. Germline V CDR1 and CDR2: SEHNR, FQNEAQ (reference sequence). The CDR3 is 14 residues long. V trimming: 1 base; J trimming: 3 bases; junction bases outside the gene matches: 2. The CDR3 DNA is TGTGCCAGCAGCTTAGGACTAGCAAAAGAGACCCAGTACTTC. This translates into CASSLGLAKETQYF.

This clone has more than one count but fewer than ten. The rearrangement links TRBV7-2 to TRBJ1-4; perhaps TRBD1 as D (5 bases). Germline V gene data show CDR1 as SGHTA and CDR2 as FQGNSA. The V end was cut by 5 bases, the J end by 8 bases, with 15 bases between. This CDR3 has 14 residues. The CDR3 loop is CASSRQHGGEKLFF. The CDR3 DNA sequence: TGTGCCAGCAGCAGACAGCACGGGGGGGAAAAACTGTTTTTT.

The rearrangement joins TRBV7-2 to TRBJ1-2, with a tentative D call TRBD1 (5 bases). Germline CDR1 and CDR2: SGHTA and FQGNSA. The V end was cut by 5 bases, the J end by 0 bases, with 13 bases between. The CDR3 is 15 amino acids. The CDR3 bases are TGTGCCAGCAGCCCAGGGACTGCAGCTAACTATGGCTACACCTTC. This sequence encodes CASSPGTAANYGYTF.

With respect to this clone: The sample carries other DNA sequences with the same CDR3. The CDR3 loop reads CASTGGGANYGYTF. In nucleotides, the CDR3 is TGTGCCAGCACTGGAGGAGGCGCTAACTATGGCTACACCTTC. The rearrangement joins TRBV28 to TRBJ1-2; D gene uncertain. The CDR3 covers 14 residues. The V gene lost 7 bases and the J gene lost 0 bases, with 12 bases spanning the gap. The germline gives CDR1 MDHEN, CDR2 SYDVKM.

The genes are TRBV29-1 and TRBJ2-2, with TRBD2 matching over 7 bases. Germline V lookup: CDR1 SQVTM, CDR2 ANQGSEA. V was pared by 6 bases and J by 4 bases, with 5 bases of the junction left unmatched. The CDR3 runs to 13 residues. This CDR3 is CSVRAGITGELFF. In nucleotides, the CDR3 is TGCAGCGTCAGAGCGGGAATCACCGGGGAGCTGTTTTTT.

This clone was seen a few times. V and J are TRBV25-1 and TRBJ1-1; D not certain. V lost 2 bases to trimming and J lost 5 bases, with 15 bases between them. This CDR3 is 15 amino acids long. Germline assignment: CDR1 MGHDK and CDR2 SYGVNS. The chain's CDR3 is CASSETHFGRTEAFF. The CDR3 DNA reads TGTGCCAGCAGTGAAACACACTTCGGGAGAACTGAAGCTTTCTTT. Supplemented by reference TRBV25-1 and TRBJ1-1, the full variable domain reads EADIYQTPRYLVIGTGKKITLECSQTMGHDKMYWYQQDPGMELHLIHYSYGVNSTEKGDLSSESTVSRIRTEHFPLTLESARPSHTSQYLCASSETHFGRTEAFFGQGTRLTVV.

Of note for this clone: This sample includes further DNA sequences coding for the same CDR3. The chain links TRBV20-1 to TRBJ2-5; D unclear. CDR3 length: 11 residues. Germline CDR1 DFQATT, CDR2 SNEGSKA (reference sequence). Between the trimmed V and J ends, which lost 5 bases and 5 bases, there was a span of 9 bases. CDR3 in DNA: TGCAGTGCTGGGGTAAGGGAGACCCAGTACTTC. This encodes CSAGVRETQYF.